This T cell receptor (beta chain) was observed in a study of T cell changes during pregnancy in multiple sclerosis. Clones were read by immunoSEQ multiplex PCR, and TCRdb kept only the in-frame ones, dropping some. Of tens of thousands of clones listed, approximately 92% are singletons. This CDR3 is 15 amino acids long. Germline CDR1 reads SGHTA; CDR2 reads FQGTGA. Germline trimming cut 2 bases from V and 5 bases from J; bases unmatched to any gene: 6. This specimen consisted of peripheral blood, obtained in the first trimester of pregnancy. The chain carries TRBV7-3 and TRBJ2-1, with 7 bases identical to TRBD2. This clonotype originated in a female donor with multiple sclerosis, enrolled in a pregnancy study. The DNA for the CDR3 is TGTGCCAGCAGCTTACGGGAAGCGGGGCACAATGAGCAGTTCTTC. This gives the protein CASSLREAGHNEQFF.